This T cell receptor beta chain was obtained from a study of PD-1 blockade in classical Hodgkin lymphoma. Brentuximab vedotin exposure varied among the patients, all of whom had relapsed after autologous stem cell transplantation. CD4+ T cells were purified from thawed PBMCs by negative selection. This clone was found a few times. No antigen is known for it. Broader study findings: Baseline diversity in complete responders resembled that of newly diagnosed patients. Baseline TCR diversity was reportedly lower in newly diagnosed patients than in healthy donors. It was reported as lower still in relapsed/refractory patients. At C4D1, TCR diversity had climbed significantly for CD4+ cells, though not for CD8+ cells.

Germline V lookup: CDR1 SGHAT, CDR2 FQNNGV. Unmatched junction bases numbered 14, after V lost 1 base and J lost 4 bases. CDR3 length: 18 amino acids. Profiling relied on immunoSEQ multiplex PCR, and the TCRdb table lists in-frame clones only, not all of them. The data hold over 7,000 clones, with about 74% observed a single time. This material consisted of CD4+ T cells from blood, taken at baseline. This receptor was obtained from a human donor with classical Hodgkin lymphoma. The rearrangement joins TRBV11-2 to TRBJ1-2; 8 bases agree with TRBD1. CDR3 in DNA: TGTGCCAGCAGCTTAGCAAGCCCCAGCACAGGGGGTTCCTATGGCTACACCTTC. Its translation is CASSLASPSTGGSYGYTF.